This TCR beta chain derives from a study of CD8 T cells in Susac syndrome. Overall study results and limits: Individuals included in the TCR sequencing and HLA analysis were acknowledged by the study to be relatively few in number. The CD4+ T cell repertoires, which came from Susac syndrome patients, showed no sign of clonal expansion.

Reverse transcription of 0.5 to 1 ug RNA used random hexamers. TCRdb ran MiXCR on the immunoSEQ multiplex PCR reads and lists one entry per CDR3 protein. In the table there are under 200,000 distinct CDR3 sequences, 95% to 96% of which are singletons. This clonotype is a singleton in its sample. Its antigen is not known. This clonotype was sampled from a human donor with Susac syndrome. Source material: CD4+ T cells from PBMCs.

CDR3 nucleotides: TGTGCCAGCAGCCAAGGCGGACAGAGCTCCTACGAGCAGTACTTC. Translating it yields CASSQGGQSSYEQYF. The rearrangement joins TRBV3-1 to TRBJ2-7, with a weak D call TRBD1 (6 bases). There are 15 residues in the CDR3. Germline V gene lookup returns CDR1 LGHDT and CDR2 YNNKEL (reference sequence). V was pared by 1 base and J by 0 bases, with 10 bases between.